The 3 T cell receptor beta chains below all came from one sample that was sequenced in a study of shared clonotypes between healthy human individuals. This table comes from immunoSEQ multiplex PCR, and its TCRdb copy is limited to in-frame clones, with some not included. The profile shows 2 million to 2.5 million clones, nearly 97% of them singletons. The material sequenced was naive CD4+ T cells sorted from blood. The subset was: CD45RA+ positively selected. The receptors come from a man younger than 35 in good health.

The chain employs TRBV25-1 and TRBJ2-2; 8 bases are a match to TRBD1. Trimming took 2 bases from V and 7 from J; bases not matched to a gene: 6. The CDR3 spans 15 residues. Germline V gives CDR1 MGHDK, CDR2 SYGVNS. CDR3 nucleotide sequence: TGTGCCAGCAGTGAACACAGGGGGACGGGCGGGGAGCTGTTTTTT. Its protein is CASSEHRGTGGELFF.

DNA of the CDR3: TGTGCCAGCAGCTTACTTTCCACGGGGGGTCCGAACACTGAAGCTTTCTTT. Translating it yields CASSLLSTGGPNTEAFF. The rearrangement uses TRBV11-2 and TRBJ1-1; D possibly corresponds to TRBD1 (5 bases). V was shortened by 2 bases and J by 1 base, with 17 bases between the two germline ends. The CDR3 has 17 residues. Germline-derived CDR1 and CDR2 are SGHAT and FQNNGV. The complete variable domain, with remaining parts taken from reference TRBV11-2 and TRBJ1-1, reads EAGVAQSPRYKIIEKRQSVAFWCNPISGHATLYWYQQILGQGPKLLIQFQNNGVVDDSQLPKDRFSAERLKGVDSTLKIQPAKLEDSAVYLCASSLLSTGGPNTEAFFGQGTRLTVV.

The genes are TRBV7-2 and TRBJ1-4; no clear D. Looked up from germline, CDR1 is SGHTA and CDR2 is FQGNSA. This CDR3 is built from 13 residues. The V and J ends lost 3 bases and 2 bases respectively, with 4 bases between them. This CDR3 reads CASSFRTNEKLFF. For the CDR3, the DNA is TGTGCCAGCAGCTTCCGGACTAATGAAAAACTGTTTTTT.